This T cell receptor (beta chain) was recovered during a study of shared clonotypes between healthy human individuals. Generated by immunoSEQ multiplex PCR, the TCRdb table keeps only in-frame clones and is missing some. This sample has about 470,000 clones, with about four fifths found just once. V was trimmed by 7 bases and J by 2 bases, leaving 9 bases between them. This CDR3 has 12 amino acids. Germline CDR1 is MNHEY and CDR2 is SVGAGI. The clonotype was recovered from a woman in her thirties or forties in good health. Some clones in this sample may be carry-over from other donors' samples. The chain uses TRBV6-5 and TRBJ2-7; D remains unclear. The sample was PBMCs. CDR3 nucleotides: TGTGCCAGCATGCCAGCGCCCTACGAGCAGTACTTC. This encodes CASMPAPYEQYF.